These 26 T cell receptor beta chains were all obtained from the same sample, sequenced in a study of T cells in Graves' hyperthyroidism and ophthalmopathy. Regions amplified from RNA transcripts were the TCR beta CDR3 regions. Initially, a first-round RT-PCR of the TCR CDR3 employed the HTBI primer set. A single record per CDR3 protein comes from TCRdb applying MiXCR to the multiplex PCR reads. The sample records a few hundred thousand distinct CDR3 sequences, approximately 22% being singletons. Sequences were obtained from blood. The origin of the receptors is a woman in her seventies with Graves' ophthalmopathy.

This clonotype came up a few times. The J gene is TRBJ2-7, the V gene TRBV9; D unclear. The V end was cut by 3 bases, the J end by 0 bases, with 13 bases between. The germline gives CDR1 SGDLS, CDR2 YYNGEE. This CDR3 comprises 15 residues. The CDR3 DNA sequence: TGTGCCAGCAGCGCGACGACCGATAGCTCCTACGAGCAGTACTTC. This gives the protein CASSATTDSSYEQYF.

This clonotype was found a few times. This sequence joins TRBV27 and TRBJ2-1; 12 bases map to TRBD2. In germline, CDR1 is MNHEY, CDR2 SMNVEV (reference sequence). This CDR3 contains 17 residues. The V segment lost 6 bases and the J segment 6 bases; nucleotides outside the gene matches: 12. The CDR3 here is CASSSGLAGVDFNEQFF. The CDR3 DNA follows: TGTGCCAGCAGCTCGGGACTAGCGGGTGTCGACTTCAATGAGCAGTTCTTC.

This clonotype was counted at least ten times. This chain links TRBV28 with TRBJ2-2, with a possible D match to TRBD1 (8 bases). Trimming left V 5 bases short and J 5 bases short, with 12 bases between. This CDR3 is built from 14 residues. Germline V gene data show CDR1 as MDHEN and CDR2 as SYDVKM. The CDR3 spells CASSKQGGTGELFF. The CDR3 DNA reads TGTGCCAGCAGTAAACAGGGGGGGACCGGGGAGCTGTTTTTT.

This clonotype was counted between two and nine times. In DNA form, the CDR3 reads TGTGCCAGCAGTTACCAGGTGGGTGAAGCTTTCTTT. Its protein product is CASSYQVGEAFF. The chain carries TRBV6-5 and TRBJ1-1; D is undetermined. Trimming cost V 2 bases and J 7 bases, with 8 bases left between them. This CDR3 is built from 12 residues. Germline CDR1 reads MNHEY; CDR2 reads SVGAGI.

This clonotype was counted a few times. V is TRBV5-1 and J is TRBJ2-6; D may correspond to TRBD1 or TRBD2 (5 bases each). This CDR3 has 19 amino acids. Trimming took off 0 bases at V and 0 bases at J, with 16 bases between the two ends. Germline V gene lookup returns CDR1 SGHRS and CDR2 YFSETQ. CDR3 nucleotides: TGCGCCAGCAGCTTGGATGGGGGACCCCCTAGCTCTGGGGCCAACGTCCTGACTTTC. It yields the protein CASSLDGGPPSSGANVLTF.

This clonotype was seen many times. The chain has TRBV7-3 and TRBJ1-1; D is ambiguous. V lost 4 bases and J lost 2, with 11 bases in between. Germline CDR1 reads SGHTA; CDR2 reads FQGTGA. This CDR3 is 14 amino acids long. CDR3 region: CASSSTPGNTEAFF. DNA for the CDR3: TGTGCCAGCAGCTCCACCCCAGGAAACACTGAAGCTTTCTTT.

This clonotype occurred many times. This rearrangement joins TRBV24-1 to TRBJ2-7; D is perhaps TRBD1 (6 bases). The V end lost 4 bases, the J end lost 7 bases, and 10 bases lay between the germline ends. Germline V CDR1 and CDR2: KGHDR, SFDVKD. The CDR3 consists of 12 residues. CDR3 sequence: CATSDPGQEQYF. CDR3 coding DNA: TGTGCCACCAGTGACCCCGGACAGGAGCAGTACTTC.

This clonotype appeared a few times. The rearrangement links TRBV5-4 to TRBJ1-1, with D tentatively TRBD1 (5 bases). There are 15 residues in the CDR3. Between the trimmed V and J ends, which lost 4 bases and 7 bases, there was a span of 20 bases. Germline loops: CDR1 SGHNT, CDR2 YYREEE (reference sequence). The CDR3 spells CASSEPGTKPSEAFF. The CDR3 bases are TGTGCCAGCAGCGAGCCGGGGACCAAGCCAAGTGAAGCTTTCTTT. Full variable domain (missing parts from reference TRBV5-4 and TRBJ1-1): ETGVTQSPTHLIKTRGQQVTLRCSSQSGHNTVSWYQQALGQGPQFIFQYYREEENGRGNFPPRFSGLQFPNYSSELNVNALELDDSALYLCASSEPGTKPSEAFFGQGTRLTVV.

The chain combines TRBV6-5 with TRBJ1-1; D unclear. V shed 3 bases and J shed 6 bases, with 14 bases lying between them. The CDR3 has 14 amino acids. In germline, CDR1 is MNHEY, CDR2 SVGAGI. CDR3 in amino acids: CASSYNLGRAEAFF. The DNA for the CDR3 is TGTGCCAGCAGTTATAACCTGGGTAGGGCTGAAGCTTTCTTT.

This clonotype was counted ten times or more. For the CDR3, the DNA is TGTGCCAGCAGCTTAGCAAGGGGGCCCTATGGCTACACCTTC. Protein: CASSLARGPYGYTF. This chain joins TRBV7-2 and TRBJ1-2, with TRBD1 matching over 7 bases. This CDR3 has 14 residues. V was clipped by 0 bases and J by 4 bases; unmatched bases: 2. Germline V gene sequence: CDR1 SGHTA, CDR2 FQGNSA.

This clonotype was seen more than once but under ten times. The rearrangement joins TRBV28 to TRBJ2-6; D possibly corresponds to TRBD1 (6 bases). The germline CDR1 and CDR2 sequences are MDHEN and SYDVKM. CDR3 length: 16 amino acids. The V end was cut by 6 bases, the J end by 2 bases, with 14 bases between. The CDR3 coding sequence is TGTGCCAGCAGCCCCTTGGACAGCACTGGGGCCAACGTCCTGACTTTC. Residues: CASSPLDSTGANVLTF. Using reference TRBV28 and TRBJ2-6 for the parts outside the CDR3, the full variable domain is DVKVTQSSRYLVKRTGEKVFLECVQDMDHENMFWYRQDPGLGLRLIYFSYDVKMKEKGDIPEGYSVSREKKERFSLILESASTNQTSMYLCASSPLDSTGANVLTFGAGSRLTVL.

This clonotype has only a few counts. The CDR3 is CSATPESYGYTF. CDR3 in DNA: TGCAGTGCTACCCCAGAATCCTATGGCTACACCTTC. The chain is built from TRBV20-1 and TRBJ1-2; unclear D gene. From germline, CDR1 is DFQATT and CDR2 SNEGSKA (reference sequence). This CDR3 spans 12 amino acids. V lost 4 bases, J lost 4 bases, and 10 bases lay in between.

The rearrangement joins TRBV5-8 to TRBJ2-3, with D possibly matching TRBD1 (5 bases). The germline V gene has CDR1 SGHTS and CDR2 YDEGEE. V was clipped by 0 bases and J by 2 bases, with 10 bases between them. The CDR3 contains 15 residues. CDR3 loop: CASSLGQTFTDTQYF. CDR3 coding DNA: TGTGCCAGCAGCTTGGGACAGACATTCACAGATACGCAGTATTTT.

The chain combines TRBV6-1 with TRBJ2-5; perhaps TRBD1 as D (5 bases). V was pared by 6 bases and J by 3 bases, with 20 bases between. Germline CDR1 and CDR2: MNHNS and SASEGT. The CDR3 runs 16 residues. CDR3 region: CASRAPLGKGEETQYF. The CDR3 DNA is TGTGCCAGCAGAGCCCCCCTGGGCAAAGGGGAAGAGACCCAGTACTTC.

This chain uses TRBV3-1 with TRBJ1-2; TRBD1 aligns across 7 bases. V lost 4 bases to trimming and J lost 2 bases; unmatched junction nucleotides: 10. The CDR3 runs 16 residues. Per the germline V gene, CDR1 is LGHDT and CDR2 is YNNKEL (reference sequence). CDR3 protein: CASSPILEGANYGYTF. The CDR3 nucleotides read TGTGCCAGCAGCCCCATTCTGGAGGGGGCAAACTATGGCTACACCTTC.

This clonotype was observed a handful of times. V and J are TRBV12-5 and TRBJ2-7; unclear D gene. V lost 1 base, J lost 7 bases, and 11 bases lay in between. Germline V lookup: CDR1 LGHNT, CDR2 FRNRAP. CDR3 length equals 13 residues. CDR3 nucleotides: TGTGCTAGTGGTTTGGAGTTTAGTCGGGAGCAGTACTTC. It codes for CASGLEFSREQYF.

This clonotype was observed a handful of times. V gene TRBV5-1 combines with J gene TRBJ2-2; TRBD1 might be the D (6 bases). V lost 2 bases and J 1 base, leaving 12 bases between the germline ends. In germline, CDR1 is SGHRS, CDR2 YFSETQ. The CDR3 totals 16 residues. The CDR3 loop is CASSFWGQVNTGELFF. As DNA, the CDR3 is TGCGCCAGCAGCTTCTGGGGGCAGGTGAACACCGGGGAGCTGTTTTTT.

The chain has TRBV15 and TRBJ2-5; either TRBD1 or TRBD2 may fit D (6 bases each). CDR3 length: 14 amino acids. CDR1 and CDR2 from the germline V gene are LNHNV and YYDKDF (reference sequence). V gave up 0 bases and J gave up 4 bases, with 9 bases separating them. The CDR3 sequence: CATSREGGGETQYF. CDR3 bases: TGTGCCACCAGCAGAGAAGGGGGAGGAGAGACCCAGTACTTC.

This clonotype has a count of ten or more. The V and J genes are TRBV11-2 and TRBJ2-1; TRBD2 is a possible D gene (5 bases). Trimming took off 6 bases at V and 2 bases at J, with 17 bases between the two ends. Per germline, CDR1 SGHAT and CDR2 FQNNGV. The CDR3 totals 16 residues. CDR3 amino acids: CASSSGLSSTYNEQFF. The DNA for the CDR3 is TGTGCCAGCAGTTCTGGACTGAGCAGTACCTACAATGAGCAGTTCTTC.

This clonotype showed up many times. The V and J genes are TRBV28 and TRBJ2-3; 12 bases align to TRBD2. Germline assignment: CDR1 MDHEN and CDR2 SYDVKM. The CDR3 is made up of 16 amino acids. J was trimmed by 4 bases and V by 5 bases; bases with no gene match: 7. The CDR3 here is CASSTTGTSGSDTQYF. Here the CDR3 DNA reads TGTGCCAGCAGTACTACCGGGACTAGCGGGTCAGATACGCAGTATTTT.

Comments on this clonotype: A clone one base away is much larger, so this may be a read error. This chain connects TRBV2 to TRBJ2-1; TRBD2 matches 9 bases. The J call may not be correct, given that the DNA end is closer to TRBJ2-7. Germline CDR1 SNHLY, CDR2 FYNNEI. The CDR3 has 15 amino acids. The CDR3 sequence is CASSEVAGVLNEQYF. The CDR3 bases are TGTGCCAGCAGTGAAGTAGCGGGAGTCCTCAATGAGCAGTACTTC.

This clonotype was picked up many times. This chain joins TRBV11-2 and TRBJ2-7; D may be TRBD1 (6 bases). This CDR3 is 14 amino acids long. The V gene lost 2 bases and the J gene lost 3 bases, with 11 bases spanning the gap. The germline gives CDR1 SGHAT, CDR2 FQNNGV. CDR3 region: CASSLSQGFYEQYF. The CDR3 coding sequence is TGTGCCAGCAGCTTATCACAGGGTTTCTACGAGCAGTACTTC. Full variable domain (outside the CDR3, taken from reference TRBV11-2 and TRBJ2-7): EAGVAQSPRYKIIEKRQSVAFWCNPISGHATLYWYQQILGQGPKLLIQFQNNGVVDDSQLPKDRFSAERLKGVDSTLKIQPAKLEDSAVYLCASSLSQGFYEQYFGPGTRLTVT.

The CDR3 coding sequence is TGTGCCAGCAGCTTAGAGGCCCCGTCCTATGGCTACACCTTC. This sequence encodes CASSLEAPSYGYTF. The rearrangement links TRBV11-2 to TRBJ1-2; D gene ambiguous. Germline CDR1 is SGHAT and CDR2 is FQNNGV. This CDR3 is built from 14 residues. V lost 0 bases to trimming and J lost 4 bases, with 9 bases between them.

In its sample, this clonotype was seen many times. V and J are TRBV29-1 and TRBJ1-1; TRBD1 matches at 8 bases. V shed 6 bases, J shed 0 bases, and the junction held 9 bases outside the gene matches. CDR1 SQVTM and CDR2 ANQGSEA come from the germline V gene. CDR3 length: 15 amino acids. Here the CDR3 reads CSVGAGQGLNTEAFF. CDR3 in DNA: TGCAGCGTGGGAGCCGGACAGGGCTTGAACACTGAAGCTTTCTTT.

This clonotype was counted only a few times. The chain has TRBV7-8 and TRBJ2-3; TRBD2 might be the D (6 bases). Germline V gene lookup returns CDR1 SGHVS and CDR2 FQNEAQ. This CDR3 is built from 19 residues. V shed 2 bases and J shed 1 base, with 22 bases lying between them. CDR3 sequence reads: CASSLRSGWDQVRTDTQYF. CDR3 DNA: TGTGCCAGCAGCTTAAGGAGCGGGTGGGACCAAGTCCGCACAGATACGCAGTATTTT. Based on the CDR3 plus reference TRBV7-8 and TRBJ2-3, the full variable domain is GAGVSQSPRYKVAKRGQDVALRCDPISGHVSLFWYQQALGQGPEFLTYFQNEAQLDKSGLPSDRFFAERPEGSVSTLKIQRTQQEDSAVYLCASSLRSGWDQVRTDTQYFGPGTRLTVL.

This clonotype was counted between two and nine times. The chain uses TRBV20-1 and TRBJ2-1; 7 bases line up with TRBD2. The CDR3 is 15 amino acids. With V trimmed by 4 bases and J by 8 bases, 14 bases remained unmatched. Germline assignment: CDR1 DFQATT and CDR2 SNEGSKA (reference sequence). The CDR3 region is CSATPVSSGIYEQFF. The CDR3 DNA reads TGCAGTGCTACCCCGGTCTCTAGCGGAATTTATGAGCAGTTCTTC.